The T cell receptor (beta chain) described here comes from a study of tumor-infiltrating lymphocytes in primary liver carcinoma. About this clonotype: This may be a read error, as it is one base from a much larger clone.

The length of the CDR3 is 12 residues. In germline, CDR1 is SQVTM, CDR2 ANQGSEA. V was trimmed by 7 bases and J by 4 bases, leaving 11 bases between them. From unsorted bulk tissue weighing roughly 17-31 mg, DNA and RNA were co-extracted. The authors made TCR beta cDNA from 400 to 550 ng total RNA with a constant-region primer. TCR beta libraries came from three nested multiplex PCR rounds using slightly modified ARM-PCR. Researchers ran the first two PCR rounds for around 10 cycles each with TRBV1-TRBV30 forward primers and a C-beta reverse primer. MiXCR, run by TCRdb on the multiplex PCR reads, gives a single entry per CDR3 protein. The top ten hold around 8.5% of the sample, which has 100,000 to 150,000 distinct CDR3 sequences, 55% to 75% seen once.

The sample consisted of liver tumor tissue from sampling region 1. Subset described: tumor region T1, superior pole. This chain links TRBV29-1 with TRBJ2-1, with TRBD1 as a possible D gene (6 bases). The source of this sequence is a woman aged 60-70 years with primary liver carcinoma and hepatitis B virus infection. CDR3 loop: CSARGFYNEQFF. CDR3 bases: TGCAGCGCCAGGGGCTTTTACAATGAGCAGTTCTTC.